This entry concerns a single TCR beta chain. One end of the junction is discordant with germline, which a read error may explain. The CDR3 consists of 13 residues. This record belongs to a study of blood T cells in healthy people across ages. Sample-barcoded 5' priming and a J-beta primer mix drove a second PCR of about 7 to 11 cycles. A single record per CDR3 protein comes from TCRdb applying MiXCR to the 5' RACE reads. The table records about 930,000 distinct CDR3 sequences, roughly 29% of them present only once. A further study also used this sample, focusing on T cells of mothers and their children.

The V call is TRBV12-3 or TRBV12-4, the J call TRBJ2-3; a possible D gene is TRBD2 (6 bases). The receptor's source is a woman between 40 and 55 years old in good health. Input material: blood. The DNA for the CDR3 is TGTGCCAGCAGTTTACTAGCGCCAGATACGCGGTATTTT. Translation gives CASSLLAPDTRYF.